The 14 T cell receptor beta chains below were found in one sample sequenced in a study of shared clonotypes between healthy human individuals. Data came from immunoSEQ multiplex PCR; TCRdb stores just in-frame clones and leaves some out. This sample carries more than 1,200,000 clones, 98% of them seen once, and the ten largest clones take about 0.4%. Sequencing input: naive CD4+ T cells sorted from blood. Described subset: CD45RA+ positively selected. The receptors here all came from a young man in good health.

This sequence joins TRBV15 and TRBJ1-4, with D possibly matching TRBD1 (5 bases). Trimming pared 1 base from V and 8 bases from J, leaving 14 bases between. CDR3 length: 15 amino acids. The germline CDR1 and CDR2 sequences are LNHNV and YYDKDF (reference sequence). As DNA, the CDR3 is TGTGCCACCAGCAGAGCTGGGGGGAAAGGAGAAAAACTGTTTTTT. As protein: CATSRAGGKGEKLFF.

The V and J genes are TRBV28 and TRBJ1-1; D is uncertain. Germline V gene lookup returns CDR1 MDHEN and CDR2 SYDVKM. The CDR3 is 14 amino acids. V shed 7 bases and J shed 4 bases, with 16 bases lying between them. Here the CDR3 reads CASITFRGFTEAFF. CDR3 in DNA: TGTGCCAGCATTACGTTCCGAGGGTTCACTGAAGCTTTCTTT.

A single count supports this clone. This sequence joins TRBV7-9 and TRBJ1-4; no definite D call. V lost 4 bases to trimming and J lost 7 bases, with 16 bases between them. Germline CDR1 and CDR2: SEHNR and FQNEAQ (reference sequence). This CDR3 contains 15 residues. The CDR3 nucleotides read TGTGCCAGCAGCTCCGTTAAGGGAGTTTCTGAAAAACTGTTTTTT. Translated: CASSSVKGVSEKLFF.

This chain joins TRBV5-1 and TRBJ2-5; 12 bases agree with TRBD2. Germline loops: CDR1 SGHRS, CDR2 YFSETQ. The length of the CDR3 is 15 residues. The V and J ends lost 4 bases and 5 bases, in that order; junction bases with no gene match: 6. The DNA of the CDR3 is TGCGCCAGCAGCATGACTAGCGGGAGCGGCGAGACCCAGTACTTC. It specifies CASSMTSGSGETQYF.

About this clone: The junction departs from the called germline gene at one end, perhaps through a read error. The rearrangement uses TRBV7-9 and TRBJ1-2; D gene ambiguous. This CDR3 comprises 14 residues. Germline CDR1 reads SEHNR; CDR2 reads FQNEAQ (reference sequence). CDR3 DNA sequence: TGTACCAGCCATATGGCGGGCAGCACGGATGGCTACACCTTC. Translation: CTSHMAGSTDGYTF. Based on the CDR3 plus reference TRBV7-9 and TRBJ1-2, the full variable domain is DTGVSQNPRHKITKRGQNVTFRCDPISEHNRLYWYRQTLGQGPEFLTYFQNEAQLEKSRLLSDRFSAERPKGSFSTLEIQRTEQGDSAMYLCTSHMAGSTDGYTFGSGTRLTVV.

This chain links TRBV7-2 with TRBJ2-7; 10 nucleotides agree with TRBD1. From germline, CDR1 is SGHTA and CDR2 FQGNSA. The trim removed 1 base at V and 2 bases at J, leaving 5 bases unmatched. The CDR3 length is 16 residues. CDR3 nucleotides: TGTGCCAGCAGCTTAGAGGGCGGGACAGGGGCCTACGAGCAGTACTTC. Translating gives CASSLEGGTGAYEQYF.

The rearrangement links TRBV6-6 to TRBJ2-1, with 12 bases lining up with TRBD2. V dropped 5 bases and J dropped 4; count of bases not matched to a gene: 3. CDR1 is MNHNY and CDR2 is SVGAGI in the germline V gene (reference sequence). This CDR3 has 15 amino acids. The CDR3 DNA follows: TGTGCCAGCAGTAGGACTAGCGGGACATACAATGAGCAGTTCTTC. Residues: CASSRTSGTYNEQFF.

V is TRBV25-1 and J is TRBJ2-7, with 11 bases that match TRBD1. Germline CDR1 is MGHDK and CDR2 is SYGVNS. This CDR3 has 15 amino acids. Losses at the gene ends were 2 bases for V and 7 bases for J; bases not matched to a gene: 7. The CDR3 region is CASSEGGQGAREQYF. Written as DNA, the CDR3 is TGTGCCAGCAGTGAAGGAGGACAGGGGGCGCGGGAGCAGTACTTC.

The CDR3 protein is CASSPGTSGRPGTDTQYF. The CDR3 DNA reads TGCGCCAGCAGCCCAGGGACTAGCGGGAGGCCAGGGACAGATACGCAGTATTTT. This chain uses TRBV5-1 with TRBJ2-3, with TRBD2 matching over 15 bases. The V and J ends lost 4 bases and 3 bases, in that order; junction bases with no gene match: 9. Looked up from germline, CDR1 is SGHRS and CDR2 is YFSETQ. CDR3 length: 18 residues.

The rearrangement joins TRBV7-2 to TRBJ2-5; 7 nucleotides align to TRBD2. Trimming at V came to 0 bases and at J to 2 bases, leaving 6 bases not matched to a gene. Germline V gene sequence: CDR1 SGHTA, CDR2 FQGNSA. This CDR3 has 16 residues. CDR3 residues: CASSLAWAGVQETQYF. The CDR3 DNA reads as TGTGCCAGCAGCTTAGCTTGGGCGGGGGTACAAGAGACCCAGTACTTC. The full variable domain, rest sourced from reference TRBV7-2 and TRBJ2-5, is GAGVSQSPSNKVTEKGKDVELRCDPISGHTALYWYRQSLGQGLEFLIYFQGNSAPDKSGLPSDRFSAERTGGSVSTLTIQRTQQEDSAVYLCASSLAWAGVQETQYFGPGTRLLVL.

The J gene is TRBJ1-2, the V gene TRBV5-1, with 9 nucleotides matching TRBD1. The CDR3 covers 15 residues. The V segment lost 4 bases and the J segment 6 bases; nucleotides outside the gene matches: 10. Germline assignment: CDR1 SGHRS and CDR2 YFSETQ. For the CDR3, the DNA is TGCGCCAGCAGCCCTTCCGGGACAGGGAAGAATGGCTACACCTTC. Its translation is CASSPSGTGKNGYTF.

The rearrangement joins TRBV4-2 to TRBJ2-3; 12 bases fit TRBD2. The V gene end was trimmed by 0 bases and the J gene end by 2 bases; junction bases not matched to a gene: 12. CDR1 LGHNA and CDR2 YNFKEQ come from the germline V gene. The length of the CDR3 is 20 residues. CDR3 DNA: TGTGCCAGCAGCCAAGATCCCCCTAGCGGGAGGGGGCAGGCCACAGATACGCAGTATTTT. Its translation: CASSQDPPSGRGQATDTQYF.

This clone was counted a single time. The CDR3 loop is CASSYLAESSYNEQFF. In DNA, the CDR3 is TGTGCCAGCAGTTACCTGGCGGAATCTTCCTACAATGAGCAGTTCTTC. The chain joins TRBV6-6 to TRBJ2-1; D is ambiguous. Germline V gene sequence: CDR1 MNHNY, CDR2 SVGAGI (reference sequence). The CDR3 loop spans 16 amino acids. The germline V and J ends were trimmed by 2 bases and 1 base, with 12 bases remaining between them.

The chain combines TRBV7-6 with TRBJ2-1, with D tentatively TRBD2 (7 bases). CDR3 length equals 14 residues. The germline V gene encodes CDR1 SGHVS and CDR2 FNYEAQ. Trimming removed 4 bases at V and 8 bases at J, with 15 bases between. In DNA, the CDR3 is TGTGCCAGCAGCTATAGCGGAGGGGGGGATGAGCAGTTCTTC. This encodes CASSYSGGGDEQFF.